The source of this T cell receptor beta chain is a study of blood T cells in healthy people across ages. Study-level results: Samples with more naive T cells showed higher observed beta diversity. Per-million-T-cell TCR beta diversity fell roughly linearly with age.

The ends were cut back, 1 base at V and 7 bases at J, with 8 bases in the middle. The CDR3 consists of 12 residues. CDR1 and CDR2 (germline): LGHDT, YNNKEL (reference sequence). Comment on this clonotype: Its antigen is not known.

Primed by a sample-barcoded 5' primer and a J-beta primer mix, a second PCR proceeded for roughly 7 to 11 cycles. TCRdb re-analysed the 5' RACE reads in MiXCR, keeping a single row per CDR3 protein. Of more than 600,000 distinct CDR3 sequences in the sample, around 25% were seen once. These records were also assigned to another study, of T cells of mothers and their children.

This sequence joins TRBV3-1 and TRBJ2-7; D is possibly TRBD2 (5 bases). Sequenced material: blood. The receptor's source is a boy aged 5-17 years in good health. The CDR3 spells CASSQVGSEQYF. CDR3 DNA sequence: TGTGCCAGCAGCCAAGTGGGGAGTGAGCAGTACTTC.